This T cell receptor (beta chain) was identified in a study of Ad26.COV2.S vaccination and SARS-CoV-2 variants. The overall study: Participants got Ad26.COV2.S intramuscularly, once or twice 56 days apart. Regarding the study as a whole: Considerable breadth of spike-specific CD8+ and CD4+ T cell responses has reportedly been documented following vaccination. The placebo group had lower spike-specific TCR breadth than the vaccine recipients did.

Only in-frame clones appear in the TCRdb table, and some are missing; sequencing was by immunoSEQ multiplex PCR. The sample shows around 300,000 clones, almost 90% of them seen only once. Germline loops: CDR1 SGHNT, CDR2 YYREEE (reference sequence). The CDR3 has 15 amino acids. V dropped 0 bases and J dropped 2 bases, with 11 bases sitting between them. On this clone itself: Its antigen is currently unknown.

Described treatment: approximately 18 received Ad26.COV2.S at low or high dose, single or two shots; 5 received placebo; per-sample allocation not given. Sampling took place 63 days after the first vaccine or placebo injection. This chain links TRBV5-4 with TRBJ1-2; possible D gene TRBD1, 5 bases. The sequencing used peripheral blood, collected in a trial of Ad26.COV2.S vaccine versus placebo. The TCR comes from a person between 18 and 60 years old who received the Ad26.COV2.S COVID-19 vaccine or a placebo. The CDR3 protein is CASSLEGRTNYGYTF. CDR3 in DNA: TGTGCCAGCAGCTTGGAGGGACGGACCAACTATGGCTACACCTTC.